This record looks at one TCR beta chain sequence and its context. The antigen is not known. The data are from a study of cytomegalovirus exposure and HLA in healthy donors. Overall study results and limits: Some V segments could not be told apart, so they were left out, TRBV6-2 and TRBV6-3 among them. Later work found most CMV-associated TCR beta chains apparently HLA-restricted. It is likely that the observed cluster of highly shared sequence variants was a sequencing artifact.

The CDR3 contains 15 residues. Per germline, CDR1 MNHEY and CDR2 SMNVEV (reference sequence). Trimming at V came to 5 bases and at J to 5 bases, leaving 7 bases not matched to a gene. Primers: 60 Vbeta forward and 13 Jbeta reverse. Sequenced by immunoSEQ multiplex PCR; TCRdb stores in-frame clones only, minus some. The profile covers roughly 120,000 clones, with 82% appearing a single time and about 10% taken by the ten largest. The sequencing input was PBMCs. The chain carries TRBV27 and TRBJ1-1, with 11 bases that match TRBD1. The source is a male donor in good health and CMV-seropositive. The CDR3 sequence is CASSLGTGGWTEAFF. The CDR3 DNA follows: TGTGCCAGCAGTCTAGGGACAGGGGGTTGGACTGAAGCTTTCTTT.